The 10 T cell receptor beta chains below all came from one sample that was sequenced in a study of T cells after yellow fever vaccination. In TCRdb, the 5' RACE reads were re-called with MiXCR into one record per CDR3 protein. The sample contains just under 600,000 distinct CDR3 sequences, approximately 13% of which appear only once. Sequenced material: PBMCs, taken on the day of the yellow fever booster vaccination. These receptors were obtained from a man aged 30 to 39 who received the YFV17D yellow fever vaccine.

J is TRBJ2-1 and V is TRBV20-1; TRBD2 matches at 14 bases. CDR1 DFQATT and CDR2 SNEGSKA come from the germline V gene (reference sequence). CDR3 size: 14 residues. Trimming removed 6 bases from V and 10 bases from J; junction bases left unmatched: 8. The CDR3 spells CSAIGTSGRWEQFF. The CDR3, as DNA: TGCAGTGCCATCGGGACTAGCGGGAGATGGGAGCAGTTCTTC.

This chain joins TRBV20-1 and TRBJ2-5; TRBD2 aligns across 13 bases. The V and J ends lost 1 base and 6 bases, in that order; junction bases with no gene match: 5. This CDR3 comprises 15 residues. Per germline, CDR1 DFQATT and CDR2 SNEGSKA (reference sequence). Written as DNA, the CDR3 is TGCAGTGCTAGAGCCCCGGGACTAGCGGGACAGACCCAGTACTTC. This translates into CSARAPGLAGQTQYF.

The chain is built from TRBV6-2 or TRBV6-3 and TRBJ2-1, with a possible D match to TRBD2 (5 bases). V was clipped by 6 bases and J by 8 bases, with 14 bases between them. CDR3 size: 13 residues. Germline V gene sequence: CDR1 MNHEY, CDR2 SVGEGT. As DNA, the CDR3 is TGTGCCAGCAGGAGGGCCTCCAGATATGAGCAGTTCTTC. It yields the protein CASRRASRYEQFF.

This clonotype appeared a few times. This CDR3 is CASSFLQGSEQFF. The CDR3 DNA is TGTGCCAGCAGCTTCTTACAGGGGAGTGAGCAGTTCTTC. The chain uses TRBV7-9 and TRBJ2-1; TRBD1 matches 7 bases. CDR1 SEHNR and CDR2 FQNEAQ come from the germline V gene (reference sequence). This CDR3 contains 13 residues. V shed 3 bases and J 9 bases; nucleotides not matched to a gene: 5.

The rearrangement uses TRBV20-1 and TRBJ2-3, with D possibly being TRBD1 or TRBD2 (5 bases each). The germline CDR1 and CDR2 sequences are DFQATT and SNEGSKA (reference sequence). This CDR3 region has 13 residues. V dropped 0 bases and J dropped 9 bases, with 13 bases sitting between them. The CDR3 reads CSARDTGTKTQYF. CDR3 nucleotides: TGCAGTGCTAGAGATACCGGGACGAAGACGCAGTATTTT.

The gene calls are TRBV5-6 and TRBJ2-5, with 9 bases matching TRBD1. Germline values: CDR1 SGHDT, CDR2 YYEEEE. The CDR3 contains 14 residues. V trimming: 2 bases; J trimming: 5 bases; junction bases outside the gene matches: 4. The CDR3 region is CASSFGTGTETQYF. The CDR3 coding sequence is TGTGCCAGCAGCTTTGGGACAGGGACCGAGACCCAGTACTTC.

The table lists this clonotype with a few counts. The V call is TRBV11-2, the J call TRBJ2-1; D is undetermined. The V gene's germline CDR1 is SGHAT and CDR2 FQNNGV. V was trimmed by 0 bases and J by 15 bases, leaving 6 bases between them. The CDR3 is made up of 10 amino acids. The CDR3 here is CASSLDSRFF. CDR3 coding DNA: TGTGCCAGCAGCTTAGACTCCCGGTTCTTC.

This clonotype was counted many times. The rearrangement joins TRBV7-9 to TRBJ2-7; 7 bases are a match to TRBD1. From germline, CDR1 is SEHNR and CDR2 FQNEAQ (reference sequence). The CDR3 extends over 13 amino acids. The J segment lost 2 bases and the V segment lost 5 bases, leaving 3 bases of the junction unmatched. The CDR3 coding sequence is TGTGCCAGCAGCCCAGGGGGTCCCTACGAGCAGTACTTC. Protein sequence: CASSPGGPYEQYF.

This clonotype was recorded a few times. The chain combines TRBV20-1 with TRBJ2-7, with a possible D match to TRBD2 (6 bases). The germline CDR1 and CDR2 sequences are DFQATT and SNEGSKA (reference sequence). Trimming shortened V by 1 base and J by 3 bases, and 10 bases separated the two germline ends. The CDR3 contains 13 residues. CDR3 region: CSARAGENYEQYF. The CDR3 DNA sequence: TGCAGTGCTAGAGCGGGAGAGAACTACGAGCAGTACTTC.

This clonotype was seen more than once but under ten times. One end of the junction varies from germline; a read error may be responsible. J is TRBJ1-1 and V is TRBV7-7, with 9 bases matching TRBD1. CDR1 is SSHAT and CDR2 is FNYEAQ in the germline V gene (reference sequence). The CDR3 is 13 residues long. Here the CDR3 reads CASSRGTGSEAFF. CDR3 DNA: TGTGCTAGCAGCCGTGGGACAGGGTCTGAAGCTTTCTTT. Full variable domain (missing parts from reference TRBV7-7 and TRBJ1-1): GAGVSQSPRYKVTKRGQDVTLRCDPISSHATLYWYQQALGQGPEFLTYFNYEAQPDKSGLPSDRFSAERPEGSISTLTIQRTEQRDSAMYRCASSRGTGSEAFFGQGTRLTVV.